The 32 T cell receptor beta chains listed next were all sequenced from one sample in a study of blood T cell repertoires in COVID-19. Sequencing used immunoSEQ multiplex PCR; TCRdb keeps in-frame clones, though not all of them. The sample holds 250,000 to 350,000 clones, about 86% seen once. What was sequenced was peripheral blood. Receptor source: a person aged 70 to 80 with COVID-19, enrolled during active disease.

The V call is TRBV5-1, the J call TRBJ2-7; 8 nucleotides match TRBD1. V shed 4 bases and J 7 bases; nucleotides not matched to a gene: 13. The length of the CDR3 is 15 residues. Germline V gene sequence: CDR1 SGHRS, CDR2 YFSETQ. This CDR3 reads CASSPEGQGVREQYF. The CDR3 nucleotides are TGCGCCAGCAGCCCTGAAGGACAGGGTGTGAGGGAGCAGTACTTC.

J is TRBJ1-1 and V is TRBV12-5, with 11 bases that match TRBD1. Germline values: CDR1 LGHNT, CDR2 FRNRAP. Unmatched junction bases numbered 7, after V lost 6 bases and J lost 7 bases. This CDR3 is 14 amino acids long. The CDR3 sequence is CASGKGQGDGEAFF. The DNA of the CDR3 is TGTGCTAGTGGAAAGGGACAGGGGGACGGTGAAGCTTTCTTT.

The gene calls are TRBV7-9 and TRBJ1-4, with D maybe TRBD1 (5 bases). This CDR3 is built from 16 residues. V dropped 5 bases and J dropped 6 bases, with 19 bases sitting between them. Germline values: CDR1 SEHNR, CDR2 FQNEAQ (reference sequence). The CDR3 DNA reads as TGTGCCAGCAGCCCAAACGTAGACAGCGCTCATGAAAAACTGTTTTTT. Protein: CASSPNVDSAHEKLFF.

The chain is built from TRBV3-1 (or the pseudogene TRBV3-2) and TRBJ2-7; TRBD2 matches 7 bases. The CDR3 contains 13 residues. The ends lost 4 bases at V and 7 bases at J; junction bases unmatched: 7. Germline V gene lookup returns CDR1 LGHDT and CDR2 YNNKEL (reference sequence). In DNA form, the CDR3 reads TGTGCCAGCAGCCTACGCGGGAGAGATGAGCAGTACTTC. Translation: CASSLRGRDEQYF.

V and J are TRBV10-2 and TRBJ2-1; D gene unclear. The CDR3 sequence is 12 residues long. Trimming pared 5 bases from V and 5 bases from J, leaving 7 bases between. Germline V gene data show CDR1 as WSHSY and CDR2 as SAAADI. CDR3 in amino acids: CASSKRDNEQFF. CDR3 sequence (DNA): TGCGCCAGCAGTAAGCGAGACAATGAGCAGTTCTTC.

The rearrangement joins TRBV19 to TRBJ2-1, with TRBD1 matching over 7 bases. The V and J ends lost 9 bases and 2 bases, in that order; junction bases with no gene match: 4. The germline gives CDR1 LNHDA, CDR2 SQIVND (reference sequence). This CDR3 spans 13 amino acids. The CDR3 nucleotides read TGTGCCAGCCGGGACAGTACCTACAATGAGCAGTTCTTC. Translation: CASRDSTYNEQFF.

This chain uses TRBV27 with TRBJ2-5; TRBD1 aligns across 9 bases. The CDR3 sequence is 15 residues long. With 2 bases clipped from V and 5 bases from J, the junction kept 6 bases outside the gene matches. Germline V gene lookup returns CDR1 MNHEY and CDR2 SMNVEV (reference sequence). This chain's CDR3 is CASSLRQGVGETQYF. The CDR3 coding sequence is TGTGCCAGCAGTTTAAGACAGGGGGTCGGTGAGACCCAGTACTTC.

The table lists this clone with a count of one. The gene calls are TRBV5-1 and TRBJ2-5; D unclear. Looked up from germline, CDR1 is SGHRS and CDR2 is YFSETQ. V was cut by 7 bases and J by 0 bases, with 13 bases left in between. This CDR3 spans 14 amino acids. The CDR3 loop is CASCPSGYQETQYF. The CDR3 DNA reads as TGCGCCAGCTGCCCGTCCGGGTACCAAGAGACCCAGTACTTC.

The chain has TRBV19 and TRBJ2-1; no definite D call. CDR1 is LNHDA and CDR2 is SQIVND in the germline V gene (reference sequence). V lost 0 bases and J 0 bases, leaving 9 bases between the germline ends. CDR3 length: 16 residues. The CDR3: CASSIDWRSSYNEQFF. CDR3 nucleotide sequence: TGTGCCAGTAGTATAGATTGGAGAAGCTCCTACAATGAGCAGTTCTTC.

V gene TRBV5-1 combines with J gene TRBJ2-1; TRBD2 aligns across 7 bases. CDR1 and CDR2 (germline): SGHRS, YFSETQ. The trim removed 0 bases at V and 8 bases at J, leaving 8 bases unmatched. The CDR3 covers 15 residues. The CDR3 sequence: CASSLGTGGHHEQFF. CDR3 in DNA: TGCGCCAGCAGCTTGGGAACGGGAGGACACCATGAGCAGTTCTTC. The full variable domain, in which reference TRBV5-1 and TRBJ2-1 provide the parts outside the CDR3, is KAGVTQTPRYLIKTRGQQVTLSCSPISGHRSVSWYQQTPGQGLQFLFEYFSETQRNKGNFPGRFSGRQFSNSRSEMNVSTLELGDSALYLCASSLGTGGHHEQFFGPGTRLTVL.

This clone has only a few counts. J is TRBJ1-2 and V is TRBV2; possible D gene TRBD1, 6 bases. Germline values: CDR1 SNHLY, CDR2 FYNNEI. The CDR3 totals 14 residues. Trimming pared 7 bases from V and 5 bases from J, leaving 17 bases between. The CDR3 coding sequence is TGTGCCAGCACCGTGTGGGGACAACTTTATGGCTACACCTTC. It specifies CASTVWGQLYGYTF.

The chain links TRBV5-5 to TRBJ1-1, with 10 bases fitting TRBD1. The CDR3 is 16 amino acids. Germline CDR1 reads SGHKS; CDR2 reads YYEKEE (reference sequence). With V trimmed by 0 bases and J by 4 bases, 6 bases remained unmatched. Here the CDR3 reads CASSLGDRGFGTEAFF. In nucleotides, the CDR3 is TGTGCCAGCAGCTTGGGGGACAGGGGATTTGGCACTGAAGCTTTCTTT. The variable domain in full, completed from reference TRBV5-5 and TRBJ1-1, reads DAGVTQSPTHLIKTRGQQVTLRCSPISGHKSVSWYQQVLGQGPQFIFQYYEKEERGRGNFPDRFSARQFPNYSSELNVNALLLGDSALYLCASSLGDRGFGTEAFFGQGTRLTVV.

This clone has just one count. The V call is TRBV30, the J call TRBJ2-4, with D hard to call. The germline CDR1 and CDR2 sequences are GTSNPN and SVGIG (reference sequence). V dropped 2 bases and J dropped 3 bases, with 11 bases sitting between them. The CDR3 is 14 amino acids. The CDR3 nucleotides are TGTGCCTGGAGTACCCTTTTCGGCAAAAACATTCAGTACTTC. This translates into CAWSTLFGKNIQYF.

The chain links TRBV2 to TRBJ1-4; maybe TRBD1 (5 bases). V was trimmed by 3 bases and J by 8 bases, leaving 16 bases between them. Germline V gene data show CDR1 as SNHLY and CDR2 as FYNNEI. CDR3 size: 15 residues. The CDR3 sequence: CASSDHGGGGEKLFF. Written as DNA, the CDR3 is TGTGCCAGCAGTGACCATGGGGGGGGAGGGGAAAAACTGTTTTTT.

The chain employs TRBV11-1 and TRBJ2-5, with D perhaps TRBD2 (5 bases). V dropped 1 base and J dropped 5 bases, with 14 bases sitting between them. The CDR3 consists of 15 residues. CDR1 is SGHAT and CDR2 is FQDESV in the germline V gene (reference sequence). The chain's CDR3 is CASSLGADSRETQYF. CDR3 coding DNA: TGTGCCAGCAGCTTAGGAGCGGATTCGCGGGAGACCCAGTACTTC.

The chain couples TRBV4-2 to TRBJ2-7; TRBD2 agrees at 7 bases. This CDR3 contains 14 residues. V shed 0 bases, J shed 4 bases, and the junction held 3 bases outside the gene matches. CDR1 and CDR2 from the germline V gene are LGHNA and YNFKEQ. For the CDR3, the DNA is TGTGCCAGCAGCCAAGATTTGGGGGGGTACGAGCAGTACTTC. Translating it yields CASSQDLGGYEQYF.

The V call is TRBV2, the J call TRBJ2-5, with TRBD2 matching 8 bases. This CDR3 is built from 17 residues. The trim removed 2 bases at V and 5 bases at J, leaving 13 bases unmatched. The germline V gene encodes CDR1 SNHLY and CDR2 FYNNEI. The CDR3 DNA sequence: TGTGCCAGCAGTGAAAGTCCCCTAGCGGGCTTCAGGGAGACCCAGTACTTC. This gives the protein CASSESPLAGFRETQYF.

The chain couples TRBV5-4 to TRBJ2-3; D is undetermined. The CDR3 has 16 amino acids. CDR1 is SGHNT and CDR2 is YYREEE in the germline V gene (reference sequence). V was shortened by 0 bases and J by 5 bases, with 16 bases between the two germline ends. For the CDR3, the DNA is TGTGCCAGCAGCTTGGCCGGTCTGCCAAAAAGAGATACGCAGTATTTT. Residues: CASSLAGLPKRDTQYF.

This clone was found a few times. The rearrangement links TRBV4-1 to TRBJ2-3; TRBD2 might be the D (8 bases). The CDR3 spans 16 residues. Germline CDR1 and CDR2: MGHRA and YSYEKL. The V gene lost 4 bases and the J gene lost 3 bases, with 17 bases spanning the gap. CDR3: CASSLYRGGGTDTQYF. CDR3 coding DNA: TGCGCCAGCAGCCTGTACAGGGGCGGGGGGACAGATACGCAGTATTTT.

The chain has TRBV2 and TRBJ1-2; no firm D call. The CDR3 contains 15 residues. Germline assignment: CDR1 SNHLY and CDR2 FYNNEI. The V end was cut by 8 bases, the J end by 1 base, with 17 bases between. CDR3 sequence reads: CASRSPTYLNYGYTF. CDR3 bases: TGTGCCAGCCGATCTCCGACATACCTTAACTATGGCTACACCTTC.

In nucleotides, the CDR3 is TGTGCCAGCTGGGACAGTGGAAACACCATATATTTT. Encoded protein: CASWDSGNTIYF. The rearrangement joins TRBV28 to TRBJ1-3; TRBD1 agrees at 7 bases. CDR1 and CDR2 (germline): MDHEN, SYDVKM. The CDR3 is made up of 12 amino acids. V shed 8 bases, J shed 3 bases, and the junction held 1 base outside the gene matches.

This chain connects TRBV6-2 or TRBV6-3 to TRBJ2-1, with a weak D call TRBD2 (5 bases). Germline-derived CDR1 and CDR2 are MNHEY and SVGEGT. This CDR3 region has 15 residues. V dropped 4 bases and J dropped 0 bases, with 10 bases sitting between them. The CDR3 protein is CASSLRRSSYNEQFF. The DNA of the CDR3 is TGTGCCAGCAGTTTGCGGAGGAGCTCCTACAATGAGCAGTTCTTC.

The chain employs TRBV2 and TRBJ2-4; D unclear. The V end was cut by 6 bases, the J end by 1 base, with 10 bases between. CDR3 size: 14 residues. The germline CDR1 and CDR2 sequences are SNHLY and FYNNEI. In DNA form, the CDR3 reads TGTGCCAGCAGGAAACTAACGGCCAAAAACATTCAGTACTTC. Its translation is CASRKLTAKNIQYF.

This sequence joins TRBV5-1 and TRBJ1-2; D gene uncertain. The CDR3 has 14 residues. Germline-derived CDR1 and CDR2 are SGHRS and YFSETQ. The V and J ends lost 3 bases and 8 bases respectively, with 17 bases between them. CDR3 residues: CASSYSGEAGGYTF. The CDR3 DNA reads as TGCGCCAGCAGCTACTCCGGGGAAGCGGGGGGCTACACCTTC.

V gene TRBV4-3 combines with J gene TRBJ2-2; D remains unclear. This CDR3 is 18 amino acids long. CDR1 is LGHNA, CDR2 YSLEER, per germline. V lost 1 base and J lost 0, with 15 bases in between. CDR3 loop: CASSQGLLAAANTGELFF. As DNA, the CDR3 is TGCGCCAGCAGCCAAGGTCTTTTGGCGGCTGCGAACACCGGGGAGCTGTTTTTT.

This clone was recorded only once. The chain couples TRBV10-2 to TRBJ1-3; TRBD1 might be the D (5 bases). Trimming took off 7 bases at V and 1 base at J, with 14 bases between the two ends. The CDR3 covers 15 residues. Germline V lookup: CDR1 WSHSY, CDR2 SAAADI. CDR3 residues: CASTLPGLSGNTIYF. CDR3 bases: TGCGCCAGCACTCTTCCGGGACTTTCTGGAAACACCATATATTTT.

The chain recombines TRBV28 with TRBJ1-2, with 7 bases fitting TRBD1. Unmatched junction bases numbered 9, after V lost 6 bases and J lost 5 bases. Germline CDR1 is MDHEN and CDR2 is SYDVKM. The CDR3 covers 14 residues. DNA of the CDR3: TGTGCCAGCAGCGGGACAGTTCTATATTATGGCTACACCTTC. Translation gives CASSGTVLYYGYTF.

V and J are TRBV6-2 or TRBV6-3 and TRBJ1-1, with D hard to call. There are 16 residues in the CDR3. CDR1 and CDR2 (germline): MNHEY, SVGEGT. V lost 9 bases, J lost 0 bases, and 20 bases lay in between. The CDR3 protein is CASGPRGRYMNTEAFF. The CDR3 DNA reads TGTGCCAGTGGCCCTCGAGGGCGTTATATGAACACTGAAGCTTTCTTT.

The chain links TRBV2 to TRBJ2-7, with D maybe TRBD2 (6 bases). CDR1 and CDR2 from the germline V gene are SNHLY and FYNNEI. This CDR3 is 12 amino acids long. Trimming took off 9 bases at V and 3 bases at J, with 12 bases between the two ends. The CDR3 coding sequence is TGTGCCAGTGTACGGGAGTACTACGAGCAGTACTTC. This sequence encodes CASVREYYEQYF.

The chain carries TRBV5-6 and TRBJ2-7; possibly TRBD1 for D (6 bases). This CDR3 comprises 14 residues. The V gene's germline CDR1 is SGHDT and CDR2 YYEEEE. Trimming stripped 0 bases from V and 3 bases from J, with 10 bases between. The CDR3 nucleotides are TGTGCCAGCAGCTTGGTAGGGGGAGTCTACGAGCAGTACTTC. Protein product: CASSLVGGVYEQYF. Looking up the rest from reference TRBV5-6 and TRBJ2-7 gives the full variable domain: DAGVTQSPTHLIKTRGQQVTLRCSPKSGHDTVSWYQQALGQGPQFIFQYYEEEERQRGNFPDRFSGHQFPNYSSELNVNALLLGDSALYLCASSLVGGVYEQYFGPGTRLTVT.

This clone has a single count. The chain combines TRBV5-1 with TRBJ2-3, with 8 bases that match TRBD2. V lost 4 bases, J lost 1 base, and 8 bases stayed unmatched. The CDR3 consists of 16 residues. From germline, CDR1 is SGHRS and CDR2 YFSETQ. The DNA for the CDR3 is TGCGCCAGCAGCCCGACCGGGACTAGGGGCACAGATACGCAGTATTTT. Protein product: CASSPTGTRGTDTQYF.

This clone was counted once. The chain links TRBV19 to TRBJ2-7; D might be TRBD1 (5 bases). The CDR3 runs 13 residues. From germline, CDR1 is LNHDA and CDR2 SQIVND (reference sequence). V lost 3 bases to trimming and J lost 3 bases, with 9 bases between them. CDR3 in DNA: TGTGCCAGTAGTATTGGGGCGGACTACGAGCAGTACTTC. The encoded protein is CASSIGADYEQYF.